This T cell receptor (beta chain) was sequenced for a study of T-cell memory formation after mild COVID-19. Study information: For the most part, TCR clusters were specific to one donor.

Findings of the study overall: Detection of some responders pre-infection suggested pre-existing cross-reactive memory T cells participated. A second wave of clones peaked on day 37, and their SARS-CoV-2 specificity went unconfirmed. Clones that contracted clustered mainly in CM and EM if CD4+ and in EMRA if CD8+.

TCRdb re-derived calls from the 5' RACE reads in MiXCR, one entry per CDR3 protein. The repertoire holds 400,000 to 450,000 distinct CDR3 sequences, with 15% to 20% as singletons. A remark on this clonotype: As yet, its antigen is unknown.

Germline trimming cut 4 bases from V and 6 bases from J; bases unmatched to any gene: 8. Germline CDR1 reads SGDLS; CDR2 reads YYNGEE. The CDR3 sequence is 16 residues long. This rearrangement joins TRBV9 to TRBJ2-1, with 12 bases matching TRBD2. The sample consisted of PBMCs or a T cell subset sorted from them (not recorded which). The receptor was derived from a man younger than 30 who had mild COVID-19 (a few samples of this study predate the infection). Cell type and time point are not known. CDR3 nucleotide sequence: TGTGCCAGCAGCATCACCCTAGCGGGGGGGCCCAATGAGCAGTTCTTC. Protein: CASSITLAGGPNEQFF.